In this sample, the clone carrying this T cell receptor (beta chain) turned up once. This CDR3 spans 14 amino acids. From germline, CDR1 is MGHDK and CDR2 SYGVNS. The V end was cut by 1 base, the J end by 5 bases, with 11 bases between. This entry belongs to a study of blood T cell repertoires in COVID-19. Study background: Both acute and convalescent COVID-19 samples were obtained from the United States, Italy and Spain. In each case, the material was cDNA or gDNA derived from T cells, B-cell-depleted T cells, or PBMCs.

Source study methods: Estimated nucleated cell counts came from reference gene primer amplification. Sequencing used immunoSEQ multiplex PCR; TCRdb keeps in-frame clones, though not all of them. D and trimming were read from the DNA, whereas the V and J calls and clone size are those reported in that table. The sample has about 170,000 clones; less than 85% are singletons. Sequenced input: peripheral blood. This TCR derives from a woman aged 40 to 50 with COVID-19, enrolled during active disease. This chain joins TRBV25-1 and TRBJ1-2; D is unclear. Written as DNA, the CDR3 is TGTGCCAGCAGTGAATTGGCAGGTGATTATGGCTACACCTTC. As protein: CASSELAGDYGYTF.